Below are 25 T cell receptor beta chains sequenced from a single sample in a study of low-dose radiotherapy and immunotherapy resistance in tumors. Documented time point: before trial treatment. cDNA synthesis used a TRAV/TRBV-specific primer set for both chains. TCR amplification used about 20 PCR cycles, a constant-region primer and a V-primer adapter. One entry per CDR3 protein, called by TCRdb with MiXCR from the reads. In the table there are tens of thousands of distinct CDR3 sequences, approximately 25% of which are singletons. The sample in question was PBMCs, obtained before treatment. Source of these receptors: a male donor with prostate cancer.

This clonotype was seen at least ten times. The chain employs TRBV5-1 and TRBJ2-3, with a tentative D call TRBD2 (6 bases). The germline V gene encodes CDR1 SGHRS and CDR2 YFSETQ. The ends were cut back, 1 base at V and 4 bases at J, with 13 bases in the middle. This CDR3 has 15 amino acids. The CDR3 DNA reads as TGCGCCAGCAGCTTGTCGTCGGGAGTGGCAGATACGCAGTATTTT. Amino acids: CASSLSSGVADTQYF.

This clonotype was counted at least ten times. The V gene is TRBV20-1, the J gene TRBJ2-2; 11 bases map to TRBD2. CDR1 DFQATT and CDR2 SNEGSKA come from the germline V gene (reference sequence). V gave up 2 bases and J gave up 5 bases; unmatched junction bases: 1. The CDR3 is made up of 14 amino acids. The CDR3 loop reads CSARLAGGTGELFF. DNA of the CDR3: TGCAGTGCTAGACTAGCGGGGGGAACCGGGGAGCTGTTTTTT.

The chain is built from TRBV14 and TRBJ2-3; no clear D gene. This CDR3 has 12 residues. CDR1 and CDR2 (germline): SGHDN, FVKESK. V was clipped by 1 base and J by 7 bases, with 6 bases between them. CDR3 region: CASSQVDHTQYF. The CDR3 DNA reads TGTGCCAGCAGCCAAGTGGACCATACGCAGTATTTT.

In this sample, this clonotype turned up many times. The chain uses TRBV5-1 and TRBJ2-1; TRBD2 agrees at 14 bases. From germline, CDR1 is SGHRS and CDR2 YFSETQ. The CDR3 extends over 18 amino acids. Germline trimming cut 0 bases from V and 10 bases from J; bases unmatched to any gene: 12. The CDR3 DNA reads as TGCGCCAGCAGCTTGGGAATGGAGACTAGCGGGAGGGCCGAGGAGCAGTTCTTC. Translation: CASSLGMETSGRAEEQFF.

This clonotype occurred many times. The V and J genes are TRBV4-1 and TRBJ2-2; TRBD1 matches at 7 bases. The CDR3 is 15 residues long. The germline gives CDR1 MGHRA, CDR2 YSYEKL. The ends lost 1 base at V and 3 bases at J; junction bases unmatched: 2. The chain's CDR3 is CASSQADRDTGELFF. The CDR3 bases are TGCGCCAGCAGCCAAGCAGACAGGGACACCGGGGAGCTGTTTTTT.

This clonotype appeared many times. The CDR3 sequence: CASSPSGERNLWGYTF. CDR3 bases: TGTGCCAGCTCACCCTCGGGGGAACGGAATCTCTGGGGCTACACCTTC. The chain employs TRBV18 and TRBJ1-2; possible D gene TRBD1, 5 bases. V dropped 3 bases and J dropped 8 bases, with 22 bases sitting between them. Germline CDR1 KGHSH, CDR2 LQKENI. The CDR3 spans 16 residues.

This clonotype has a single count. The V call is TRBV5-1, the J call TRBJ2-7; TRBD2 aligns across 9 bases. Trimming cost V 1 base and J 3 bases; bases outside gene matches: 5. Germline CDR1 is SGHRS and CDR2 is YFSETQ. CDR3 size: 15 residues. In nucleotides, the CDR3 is TGCGCCAGCAGCTTGCTACTAGCGGGCGACTACGAGCAGTACTTC. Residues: CASSLLLAGDYEQYF.

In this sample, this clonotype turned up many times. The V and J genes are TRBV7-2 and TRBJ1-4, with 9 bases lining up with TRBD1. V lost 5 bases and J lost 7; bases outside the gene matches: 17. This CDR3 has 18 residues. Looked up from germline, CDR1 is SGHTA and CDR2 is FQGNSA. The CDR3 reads CASSLGTGTSGRLEKLFF. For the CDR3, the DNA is TGTGCCAGCAGCCTCGGGACAGGGACATCAGGGAGGCTTGAAAAACTGTTTTTT.

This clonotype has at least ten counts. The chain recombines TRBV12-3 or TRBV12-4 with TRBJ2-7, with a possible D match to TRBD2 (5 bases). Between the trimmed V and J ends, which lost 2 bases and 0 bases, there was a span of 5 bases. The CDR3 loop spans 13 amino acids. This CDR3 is CASSLRDSYEQYF. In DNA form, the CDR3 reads TGTGCCAGCAGTTTACGGGACTCCTACGAGCAGTACTTC.

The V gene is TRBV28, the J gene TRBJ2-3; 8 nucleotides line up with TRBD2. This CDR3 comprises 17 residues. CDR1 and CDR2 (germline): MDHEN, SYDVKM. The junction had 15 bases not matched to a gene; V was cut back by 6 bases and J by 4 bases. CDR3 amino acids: CASSPVGVAGSPDTQYF. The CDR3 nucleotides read TGTGCCAGCAGCCCCGTGGGGGTAGCGGGGTCCCCAGATACGCAGTATTTT.

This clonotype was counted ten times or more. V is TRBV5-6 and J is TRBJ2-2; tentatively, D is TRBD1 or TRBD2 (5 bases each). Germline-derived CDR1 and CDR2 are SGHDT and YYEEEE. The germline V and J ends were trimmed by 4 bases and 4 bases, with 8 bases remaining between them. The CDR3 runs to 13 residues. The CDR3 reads CASSRDLTGELFF. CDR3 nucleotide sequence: TGTGCCAGCAGCCGGGACCTCACCGGGGAGCTGTTTTTT. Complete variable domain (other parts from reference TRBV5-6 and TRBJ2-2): DAGVTQSPTHLIKTRGQQVTLRCSPKSGHDTVSWYQQALGQGPQFIFQYYEEEERQRGNFPDRFSGHQFPNYSSELNVNALLLGDSALYLCASSRDLTGELFFGEGSRLTVL.

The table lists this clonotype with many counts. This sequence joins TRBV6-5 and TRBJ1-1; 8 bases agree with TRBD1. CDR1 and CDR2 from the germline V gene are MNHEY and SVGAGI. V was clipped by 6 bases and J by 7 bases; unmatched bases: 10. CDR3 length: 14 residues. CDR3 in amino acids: CASSSDRVFSEAFF. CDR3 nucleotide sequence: TGTGCCAGCAGCTCGGACAGGGTTTTTAGTGAAGCTTTCTTT.

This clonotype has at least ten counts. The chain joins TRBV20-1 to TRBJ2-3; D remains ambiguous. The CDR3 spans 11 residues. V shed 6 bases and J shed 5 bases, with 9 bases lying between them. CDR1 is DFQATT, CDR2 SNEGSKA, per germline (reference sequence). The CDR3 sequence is CSAQKGDTQYF. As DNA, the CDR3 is TGCAGTGCCCAGAAGGGAGATACGCAGTATTTT.

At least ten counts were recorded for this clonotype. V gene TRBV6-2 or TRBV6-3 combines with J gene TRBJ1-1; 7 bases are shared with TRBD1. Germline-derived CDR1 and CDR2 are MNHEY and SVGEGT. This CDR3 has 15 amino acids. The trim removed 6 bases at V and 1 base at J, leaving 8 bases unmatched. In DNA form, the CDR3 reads TGTGCCAGCAGACCCAGGGGGGTAGAGAACACTGAAGCTTTCTTT. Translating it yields CASRPRGVENTEAFF.

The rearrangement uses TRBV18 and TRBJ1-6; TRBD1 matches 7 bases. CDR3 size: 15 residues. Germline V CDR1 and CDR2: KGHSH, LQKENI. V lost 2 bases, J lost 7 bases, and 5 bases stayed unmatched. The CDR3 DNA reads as TGTGCCAGCTCACCAAGACAGGGTCAGAATTCACCCCTCCACTTT. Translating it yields CASSPRQGQNSPLHF.

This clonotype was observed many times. The CDR3: CASSLRAGGPTGELFF. Written as DNA, the CDR3 is TGTGCCAGCAGTTTAAGAGCGGGAGGCCCAACCGGGGAGCTGTTTTTT. The chain combines TRBV27 with TRBJ2-2; 9 bases agree with TRBD2. Germline CDR1 MNHEY, CDR2 SMNVEV (reference sequence). The V gene end was trimmed by 2 bases and the J gene end by 5 bases; junction bases not matched to a gene: 6. The CDR3 spans 16 residues.

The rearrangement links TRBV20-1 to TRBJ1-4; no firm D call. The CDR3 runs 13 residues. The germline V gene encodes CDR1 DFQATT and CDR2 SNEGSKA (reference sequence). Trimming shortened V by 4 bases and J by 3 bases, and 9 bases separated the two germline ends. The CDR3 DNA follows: TGCAGTGCTATCGGCCAGTCTAATGAAAAACTGTTTTTT. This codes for CSAIGQSNEKLFF.

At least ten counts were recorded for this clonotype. As DNA, the CDR3 is TGTGCCAGCAGTCCCTTAGCGGGAGTGACCTCCTACGAGCAGTACTTC. As protein: CASSPLAGVTSYEQYF. This rearrangement joins TRBV28 to TRBJ2-7, with 9 bases fitting TRBD2. V was pared by 5 bases and J by 0 bases, with 8 bases of the junction left unmatched. This CDR3 region has 16 residues. Germline loops: CDR1 MDHEN, CDR2 SYDVKM.

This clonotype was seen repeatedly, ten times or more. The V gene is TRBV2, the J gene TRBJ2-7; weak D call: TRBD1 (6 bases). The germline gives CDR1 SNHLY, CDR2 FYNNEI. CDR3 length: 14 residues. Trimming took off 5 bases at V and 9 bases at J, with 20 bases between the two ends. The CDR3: CASSKTTGRAGQYF. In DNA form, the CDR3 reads TGTGCCAGCAGTAAAACGACAGGCCGAGCAGGGCAGTACTTC.

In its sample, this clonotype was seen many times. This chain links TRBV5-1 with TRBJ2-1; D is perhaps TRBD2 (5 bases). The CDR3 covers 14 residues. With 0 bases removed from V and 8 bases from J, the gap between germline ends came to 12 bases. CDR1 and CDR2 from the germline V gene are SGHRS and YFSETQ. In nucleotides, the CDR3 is TGCGCCAGCAGCTTGGCGTGGACTGGGGATGAGCAGTTCTTC. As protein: CASSLAWTGDEQFF.

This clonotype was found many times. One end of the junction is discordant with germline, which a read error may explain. This CDR3 is CSGESASYEQYF. In DNA, the CDR3 is TGCAGCGGTGAATCGGCCTCCTACGAGCAGTACTTC. This sequence joins TRBV29-1 and TRBJ2-7; D not certain. This CDR3 is built from 12 residues. Germline CDR1 SQVTM, CDR2 ANQGSEA.

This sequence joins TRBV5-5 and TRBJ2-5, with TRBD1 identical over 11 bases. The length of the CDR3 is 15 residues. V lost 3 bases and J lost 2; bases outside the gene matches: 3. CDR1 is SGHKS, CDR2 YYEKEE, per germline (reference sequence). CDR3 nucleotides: TGTGCCAGCAGCTCCCGGGACAGGGGGCAAGAGACCCAGTACTTC. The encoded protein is CASSSRDRGQETQYF.

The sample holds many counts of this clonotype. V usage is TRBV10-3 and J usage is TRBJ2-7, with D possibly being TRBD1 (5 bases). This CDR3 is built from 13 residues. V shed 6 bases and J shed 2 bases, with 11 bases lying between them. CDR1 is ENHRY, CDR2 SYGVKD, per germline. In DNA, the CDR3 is TGTGCCATCAGCGGCAGGGCCCCCTACGAGCAGTACTTC. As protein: CAISGRAPYEQYF.

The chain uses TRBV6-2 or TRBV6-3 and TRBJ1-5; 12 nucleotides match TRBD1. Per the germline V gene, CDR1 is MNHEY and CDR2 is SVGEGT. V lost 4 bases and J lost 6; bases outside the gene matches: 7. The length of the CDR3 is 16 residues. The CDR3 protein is CASSSRDRGRVQPQHF. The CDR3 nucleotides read TGTGCCAGCAGTTCCCGGGACAGGGGGCGCGTTCAGCCCCAGCATTTT.

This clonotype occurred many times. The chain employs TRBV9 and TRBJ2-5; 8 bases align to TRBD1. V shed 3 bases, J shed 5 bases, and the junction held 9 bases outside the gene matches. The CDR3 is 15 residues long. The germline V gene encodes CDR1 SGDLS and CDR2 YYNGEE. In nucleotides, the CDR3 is TGTGCCAGCAGCGAGGGGGACAGGTCCCTTGAGACCCAGTACTTC. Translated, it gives CASSEGDRSLETQYF.